One sample yielded the 20 T cell receptor beta chains listed below, sequenced in a study of T cells in Graves' hyperthyroidism and ophthalmopathy. Amplification yielded TCR beta CDR3 regions, with RNA transcripts as the source. HTBI primers were used for first-round RT-PCR of the TCR CDR3. A single record per CDR3 protein comes from TCRdb applying MiXCR to the multiplex PCR reads. The sample lists approximately 590,000 distinct CDR3 sequences, around 46% occurring once. Sample: peripheral blood or thyroid tissue (not recorded which). Source of these receptors: a woman between 18 and 30 years old with Graves' hyperthyroidism.

This clonotype was recorded many times. The genes are TRBV2 and TRBJ1-2; D not resolved. The CDR3 is 14 residues long. Germline V gene sequence: CDR1 SNHLY, CDR2 FYNNEI. V lost 5 bases to trimming and J lost 2 bases, with 12 bases between them. The CDR3 DNA is TGTGCCAGCAGTTCCGCCGGGCCGAACTATGGCTACACCTTC. This codes for CASSSAGPNYGYTF.

This clonotype was recorded a few times. The V call is TRBV5-1, the J call TRBJ2-5, with D perhaps matching TRBD2 (6 bases). Per the germline V gene, CDR1 is SGHRS and CDR2 is YFSETQ. This CDR3 spans 14 amino acids. The V end lost 4 bases, the J end lost 5 bases, and 15 bases lay between the germline ends. The CDR3, as DNA: TGCGCCAGCAGCGGGGAGGTGTCGGGGGAGACCCAGTACTTC. Translated, it gives CASSGEVSGETQYF.

CDR3 loop: CSASRGMNTGELFF. The CDR3 nucleotides are TGCAGTGCTTCCCGCGGGATGAACACCGGGGAGCTGTTTTTT. This rearrangement joins TRBV20-1 to TRBJ2-2; maybe TRBD2 (6 bases). Germline lookup yields CDR1 DFQATT and CDR2 SNEGSKA (reference sequence). Trimming removed 5 bases at V and 1 base at J, with 11 bases between. This CDR3 region has 14 residues.

This chain links TRBV29-1 with TRBJ1-5, with D perhaps matching TRBD1 (5 bases). CDR1 and CDR2 from the germline V gene are SQVTM and ANQGSEA. Trimming took off 1 base at V and 7 bases at J, with 11 bases between the two ends. CDR3 length: 13 amino acids. As DNA, the CDR3 is TGCAGCGTTGAAGTTCCGGGGGGGCAGCCCCAGCATTTT. Translated, it gives CSVEVPGGQPQHF. Complete variable domain (other parts from reference TRBV29-1 and TRBJ1-5): SAVISQKPSRDICQRGTSLTIQCQVDSQVTMMFWYRQQPGQSLTLIATANQGSEATYESGFVIDKFPISRPNLTFSTLTVSNMSPEDSSIYLCSVEVPGGQPQHFGDGTRLSIL.

The rearrangement uses TRBV11-2 and TRBJ1-5; 7 nucleotides line up with TRBD1. Germline loops: CDR1 SGHAT, CDR2 FQNNGV. The CDR3 is 14 amino acids. With V trimmed by 5 bases and J by 3 bases, 4 bases remained unmatched. Here the CDR3 reads CASSPGGVNQPQHF. The DNA of the CDR3 is TGTGCCAGCAGCCCAGGGGGGGTCAATCAGCCCCAGCATTTT.

There are a few counts of this clonotype. A junction boundary mismatches the germline segment, possibly from a read error. The chain joins TRBV7-2 to TRBJ2-7; 7 bases fit TRBD2. CDR3 size: 17 residues. Germline V CDR1 and CDR2: SGHTA, FQGNSA. This CDR3 reads CASSQPREGTVSYEQYF. In DNA, the CDR3 is TGCGCCAGCAGCCAGCCCAGGGAGGGGACTGTCTCCTACGAGCAGTACTTC.

This clonotype came up many times. This sequence joins TRBV10-3 and TRBJ2-7; tentative D call: TRBD1 (5 bases). The CDR3 length is 13 residues. Germline V gene data show CDR1 as ENHRY and CDR2 as SYGVKD. V lost 11 bases to trimming and J lost 1 base, with 15 bases between them. DNA of the CDR3: TGTGCCTCGACACGAGACAGTTCCTACGAGCAGTACTTC. Translating it yields CASTRDSSYEQYF.

The chain joins TRBV20-1 to TRBJ2-7; D may match TRBD1 or TRBD2 (5 bases each). This CDR3 has 12 amino acids. V lost 7 bases and J 3 bases, leaving 13 bases between the germline ends. Per germline, CDR1 DFQATT and CDR2 SNEGSKA (reference sequence). The CDR3: CSVGDLDYEQYF. CDR3 sequence (DNA): TGCAGTGTGGGGGATCTTGACTACGAGCAGTACTTC.

This clonotype was seen a few times. The rearrangement joins TRBV12-5 to TRBJ1-6; 7 bases align to TRBD1. The CDR3 extends over 14 amino acids. J was trimmed by 7 bases and V by 7 bases; bases with no gene match: 7. The V gene's germline CDR1 is LGHNT and CDR2 FRNRAP. The CDR3 sequence is CASAQTGNNSPLHF. In nucleotides, the CDR3 is TGTGCTAGTGCCCAGACAGGGAACAATTCACCCCTCCACTTT. The full variable domain, its missing parts supplied by reference TRBV12-5 and TRBJ1-6, is DARVTQTPRHKVTEMGQEVTMRCQPILGHNTVFWYRQTMMQGLELLAYFRNRAPLDDSGMPKDRFSAEMPDATLATLKIQPSEPRDSAVYFCASAQTGNNSPLHFGNGTRLTVT.

As DNA, the CDR3 is TGTGCCAGCAGCTTCTACCCAGGGGAGCTGTTTTTT. Amino acid sequence: CASSFYPGELFF. The chain couples TRBV7-2 to TRBJ2-2; no clear D gene. This CDR3 has 12 residues. CDR1 is SGHTA and CDR2 is FQGNSA in the germline V gene. V lost 3 bases and J lost 8, with 7 bases in between.

This clonotype was observed once. A read error may produce the germline difference seen at one junction end. The chain uses TRBV5-6 and TRBJ1-6; TRBD1 matches 9 bases. The CDR3 consists of 16 residues. Per the germline V gene, CDR1 is SGHDT and CDR2 is YYEEEE. The CDR3 protein is CASSQIVTGGDSPLHF. CDR3 bases: TGCGCCAGCAGCCAAATAGTGACAGGGGGTGATTCACCCCTCCACTTT.

The V and J genes are TRBV12-3 or TRBV12-4 and TRBJ1-4, with 9 bases identical to TRBD1. With V trimmed by 7 bases and J by 7 bases, 10 bases remained unmatched. The CDR3 sequence is 15 residues long. CDR3 protein: CASTPFGTGFEKLFF. Here the CDR3 DNA reads TGTGCCAGCACCCCGTTCGGGACAGGGTTTGAAAAACTGTTTTTT.

This clonotype was counted ten times or more. The V call is TRBV7-9, the J call TRBJ1-1; D is uncertain. Trimming removed 5 bases at V and 11 bases at J, with 21 bases between. Germline V gene sequence: CDR1 SEHNR, CDR2 FQNEAQ (reference sequence). The CDR3 sequence is 14 residues long. CDR3 amino acids: CASSPVRGPARAFF. The CDR3 region has the DNA TGTGCCAGCAGCCCCGTGAGAGGCCCGGCGAGGGCTTTCTTT.

This clonotype showed up many times. CDR3 loop: CAIEGQVEETQYF. CDR3 in DNA: TGTGCCATCGAGGGACAGGTGGAGGAGACCCAGTACTTC. The chain has TRBV7-6 and TRBJ2-5; 8 nucleotides line up with TRBD1. The germline V gene encodes CDR1 SGHVS and CDR2 FNYEAQ. The CDR3 has 13 amino acids. After removal of 10 bases from V and 5 bases from J, the junction contained 9 bases not matched to a gene.

The CDR3 sequence: CASTLSQVGNQPQHF. In DNA, the CDR3 is TGTGCCAGCACCCTCTCCCAGGTCGGCAATCAGCCCCAGCATTTT. This rearrangement joins TRBV10-3 to TRBJ1-5, with no clear D. The germline gives CDR1 ENHRY, CDR2 SYGVKD. The CDR3 totals 15 residues. V lost 10 bases and J 2 bases, leaving 18 bases between the germline ends.

The rearrangement links TRBV5-4 to TRBJ2-7; D ambiguous. This CDR3 spans 13 amino acids. Per germline, CDR1 SGHNT and CDR2 YYREEE (reference sequence). For the CDR3, the DNA is TGTGCGTATGAGACTTTCCCTACCTACGAGCAGTACTTC. This translates into CAYETFPTYEQYF.

Ten or more counts support this clonotype. The chain recombines TRBV15 with TRBJ2-5; D is undetermined. Germline lookup yields CDR1 LNHNV and CDR2 YYDKDF (reference sequence). This CDR3 spans 13 amino acids. The V end lost 0 bases, the J end lost 4 bases, and 6 bases lay between the germline ends. In nucleotides, the CDR3 is TGTGCCACCAGCAGAGATTCGGGAGAGACCCAGTACTTC. Its translation: CATSRDSGETQYF.

The CDR3, as DNA: TGCAGTGCTAGAGTGCAGGGGGCCGAGACCCAGTACTTC. This translates into CSARVQGAETQYF. The chain has TRBV20-1 and TRBJ2-5, with 8 bases identical to TRBD1. This CDR3 is 13 amino acids long. Germline-derived CDR1 and CDR2 are DFQATT and SNEGSKA (reference sequence). Trimming at V came to 1 base and at J to 5 bases, leaving 3 bases not matched to a gene.

This clonotype was counted many times. J is TRBJ1-4 and V is TRBV15; no clear D gene. CDR3 size: 15 residues. The V end was cut by 0 bases, the J end by 7 bases, with 12 bases between. Germline values: CDR1 LNHNV, CDR2 YYDKDF (reference sequence). CDR3 nucleotide sequence: TGTGCCACCAGCAGAGATCGCCGTGTGGCTGAAAAACTGTTTTTT. This sequence encodes CATSRDRRVAEKLFF.

This chain uses TRBV12-3 or TRBV12-4 with TRBJ1-3; D is possibly TRBD1 (6 bases). The CDR3 runs 13 residues. The germline V and J ends were trimmed by 2 bases and 7 bases, with 9 bases remaining between them. In DNA, the CDR3 is TGTGCCAGCAGTTTACGGGGGGCTAACACCATATATTTT. Protein sequence: CASSLRGANTIYF.